The 12 T cell receptor beta chains presented below share a single source sample, sequenced in a study of T cells in Graves' hyperthyroidism and ophthalmopathy. Amplified TCR beta CDR3 regions came from RNA transcripts. First-round RT-PCR targeting the TCR CDR3 was performed with the HTBI primer set. TCRdb independently ran MiXCR on the multiplex PCR reads; one entry per CDR3 protein. Of 600,000 or so distinct CDR3 sequences detected, approximately 15% appear once; the ten largest clones hold more than 6%. The source material was blood. These receptors all stem from a woman younger than 35 with Graves' ophthalmopathy.

This clonotype was found a few times. The chain carries TRBV12-3 or TRBV12-4 and TRBJ2-1, with D tentatively TRBD2 (5 bases). CDR3 length equals 12 residues. The germline V and J ends were trimmed by 3 bases and 15 bases, with 15 bases remaining between them. CDR3 amino acids: CASSLFRSAGFF. The DNA of the CDR3 is TGTGCCAGCAGTTTGTTTCGGTCCGCGGGGTTCTTC.

The chain couples TRBV19 to TRBJ2-7; 12 bases are shared with TRBD2. This CDR3 is 16 amino acids long. V dropped 5 bases and J dropped 4; count of bases not matched to a gene: 9. Germline V gene lookup returns CDR1 LNHDA and CDR2 SQIVND (reference sequence). The CDR3 reads CASSSWTSGNRYEQYF. The DNA for the CDR3 is TGTGCCAGTAGTTCGTGGACTAGCGGGAATAGATACGAGCAGTACTTC.

The table lists this clonotype with a few counts. In DNA, the CDR3 is TGCAGCGTCAAACCCCAGCCCCAGCATTTT. Residues: CSVKPQPQHF. The rearrangement joins TRBV29-1 to TRBJ1-5, with no clear D. CDR1 and CDR2 (germline): SQVTM, ANQGSEA. The CDR3 runs 10 residues. The V end was cut by 6 bases, the J end by 7 bases, with 7 bases between.

This clonotype was observed a few times. This chain uses TRBV24-1 with TRBJ1-2; 7 positions agree with TRBD1. Germline V gives CDR1 KGHDR, CDR2 SFDVKD. Germline trimming cut 4 bases from V and 6 bases from J; bases unmatched to any gene: 10. The CDR3 consists of 15 residues. The CDR3 coding sequence is TGTGCCACCAGTGACCCGATGACAGGGCGAGATGGCTACACCTTC. Translation gives CATSDPMTGRDGYTF.

This chain joins TRBV20-1 and TRBJ1-2; D gene unclear. This CDR3 spans 14 amino acids. The V end lost 6 bases, the J end lost 6 bases, and 20 bases lay between the germline ends. Germline V gives CDR1 DFQATT, CDR2 SNEGSKA (reference sequence). CDR3 coding DNA: TGCAGTGCCCCAGGAGGGCCCCAATTGGATGGCTACACCTTC. Protein product: CSAPGGPQLDGYTF.

This clonotype was detected many times. The CDR3: CSARGLARDTQYF. CDR3 nucleotide sequence: TGCAGTGCTAGAGGACTAGCCCGCGATACGCAGTATTTT. This chain uses TRBV20-1 with TRBJ2-3; 7 bases agree with TRBD2. In germline, CDR1 is DFQATT, CDR2 SNEGSKA (reference sequence). CDR3 length: 13 amino acids. The V gene end was trimmed by 1 base and the J gene end by 6 bases; junction bases not matched to a gene: 4.

This clonotype turned up a few times. The chain combines TRBV7-2 with TRBJ1-4; 7 bases line up with TRBD1. Germline CDR1 is SGHTA and CDR2 is FQGNSA. CDR3 size: 16 residues. V lost 5 bases, J lost 3 bases, and 9 bases stayed unmatched. The CDR3 sequence is CASSLYTGQSNEKLFF. The CDR3 DNA is TGTGCCAGCAGCCTTTACACGGGACAGTCTAATGAAAAACTGTTTTTT. Based on the CDR3 plus reference TRBV7-2 and TRBJ1-4, the full variable domain is GAGVSQSPSNKVTEKGKDVELRCDPISGHTALYWYRQSLGQGLEFLIYFQGNSAPDKSGLPSDRFSAERTGGSVSTLTIQRTQQEDSAVYLCASSLYTGQSNEKLFFGSGTQLSVL.

This clonotype was detected many times. CDR3: CASSGQGLTDTQYF. In nucleotides, the CDR3 is TGTGCCAGCAGCGGACAGGGTCTCACAGATACGCAGTATTTT. The J gene is TRBJ2-3, the V gene TRBV2, with 8 bases matching TRBD1. Germline CDR1 SNHLY, CDR2 FYNNEI. J was trimmed by 2 bases and V by 6 bases; bases with no gene match: 4. The CDR3 extends over 14 amino acids.

This clonotype showed up many times. V usage is TRBV18 and J usage is TRBJ2-7; D may correspond to TRBD1 or TRBD2 (5 bases each). The CDR3 contains 14 residues. Germline CDR1 and CDR2: KGHSH and LQKENI. V was shortened by 0 bases and J by 2 bases, with 8 bases between the two germline ends. The CDR3 region is CASSPPGPTYEQYF. For the CDR3, the DNA is TGTGCCAGCTCACCACCGGGACCTACCTACGAGCAGTACTTC. The variable domain in full, completed from reference TRBV18 and TRBJ2-7, reads NAGVMQNPRHLVRRRGQEARLRCSPMKGHSHVYWYRQLPEEGLKFMVYLQKENIIDESGMPKERFSAEFPKEGPSILRIQQVVRGDSAAYFCASSPPGPTYEQYFGPGTRLTVT.

This clonotype was detected ten times or more. The chain carries TRBV28 and TRBJ1-5; 9 nucleotides match TRBD1. Germline loops: CDR1 MDHEN, CDR2 SYDVKM. V was pared by 6 bases and J by 0 bases, with 6 bases of the junction left unmatched. The CDR3 covers 16 residues. Here the CDR3 DNA reads TGTGCCAGCAGACAACAGGGGGCGGTTAGCAATCAGCCCCAGCATTTT. Its translation is CASRQQGAVSNQPQHF.

This clonotype was picked up many times. This rearrangement joins TRBV11-2 to TRBJ2-3; TRBD2 might be the D (5 bases). Germline CDR1 reads SGHAT; CDR2 reads FQNNGV. Trimming left V 5 bases short and J 11 bases short, with 14 bases between. The CDR3 has 12 amino acids. The CDR3 spells CASSPQRTEQYF. Here the CDR3 DNA reads TGTGCCAGCAGCCCACAGCGGACGGAGCAGTATTTT.

J is TRBJ2-1 and V is TRBV3-1, with 13 bases that match TRBD2. V was pared by 3 bases and J by 8 bases, with 13 bases of the junction left unmatched. This CDR3 region has 18 residues. The germline V gene encodes CDR1 LGHDT and CDR2 YNNKEL (reference sequence). In DNA form, the CDR3 reads TGTGCCAGCAGCCATACTTTGTCCGGGACTAGCGGGGCAGATGAGCAGTTCTTC. It translates to CASSHTLSGTSGADEQFF.